Sequencing of this T cell receptor beta chain was carried out in a study of cytomegalovirus exposure and HLA in healthy donors. General study results and limits: The listing of 150 to 200 TCR beta chains classed them as cytomegalovirus-associated. Most TCR sequences proved rare, with some public TCRs found in many donors.

In its sample, this clone was seen a few times. Antigen: not known. Method: immunoSEQ multiplex PCR; TCRdb's copy keeps in-frame clones and lacks some. This table holds about 190,000 clones, roughly 80% found once. V lost 8 bases to trimming and J lost 0 bases, with 10 bases between them. In germline, CDR1 is ENHRY, CDR2 SYGVKD. The CDR3 sequence is 13 residues long. The receptor's source is a woman aged 18-29 years in good health and CMV-seropositive. Sequencing was carried out using PBMCs. The chain carries TRBV10-3 and TRBJ1-1; no reliable D call. CDR3 DNA: TGTGCCATCGGGCCGAGCATGAACACTGAAGCTTTCTTT. Its translation: CAIGPSMNTEAFF.